The entry that follows covers one T cell receptor (beta chain) sequence. The antigen is not known. RNA transcripts yielded amplified TCR beta CDR3 regions. Primed by the HTBI set, a first-round RT-PCR was run on the TCR CDR3. TCRdb re-analysed the multiplex PCR reads in MiXCR, keeping a single row per CDR3 protein. Of around 350,000 distinct CDR3 sequences listed, roughly 14% are singletons. This record belongs to a study of T cells in Graves' hyperthyroidism and ophthalmopathy. Overall study: At initial diagnosis, before any treatment had begun, peripheral blood was obtained. Whole-study results and caveats: Most thyroid clonotypes that were expanded above 0.001 also turned up in blood.

Researchers barred patients who had uncontrolled infection, other autoimmune disease, pregnancy or lactation. Before ophthalmopathy appeared, progressors gave blood at initial hyperthyroidism diagnosis. The V and J ends lost 2 bases and 6 bases respectively, with 8 bases between them. The CDR3 has 12 amino acids. Germline-derived CDR1 and CDR2 are MNHEY and SVGEGT. The TCR comes from a woman aged 18 to 35 with Graves' hyperthyroidism that later progressed to Graves' ophthalmopathy. Sequencing was carried out using blood. V and J are TRBV6-2 or TRBV6-3 and TRBJ2-7, with a weak D call TRBD2 (6 bases). The chain's CDR3 is CASSYVGGEQYF. CDR3 bases: TGTGCCAGCAGTTACGTGGGGGGCGAGCAGTACTTC.